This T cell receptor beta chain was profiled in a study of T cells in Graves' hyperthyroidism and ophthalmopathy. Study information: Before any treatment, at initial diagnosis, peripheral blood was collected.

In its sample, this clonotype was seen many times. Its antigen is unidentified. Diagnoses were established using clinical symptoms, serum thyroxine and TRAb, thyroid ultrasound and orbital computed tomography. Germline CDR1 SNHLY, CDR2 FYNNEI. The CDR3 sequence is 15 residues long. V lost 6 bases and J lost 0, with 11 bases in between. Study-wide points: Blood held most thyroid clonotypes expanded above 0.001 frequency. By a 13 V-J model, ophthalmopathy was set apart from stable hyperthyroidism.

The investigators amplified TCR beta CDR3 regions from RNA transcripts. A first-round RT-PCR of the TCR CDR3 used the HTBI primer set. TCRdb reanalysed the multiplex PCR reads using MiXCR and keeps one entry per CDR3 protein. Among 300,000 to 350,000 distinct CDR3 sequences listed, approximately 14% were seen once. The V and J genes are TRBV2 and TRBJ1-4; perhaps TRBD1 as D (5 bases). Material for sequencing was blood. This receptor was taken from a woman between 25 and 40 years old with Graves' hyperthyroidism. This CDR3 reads CASRARQSTNEKLFF. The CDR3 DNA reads TGTGCCAGCAGGGCCCGACAGTCAACTAATGAAAAACTGTTTTTT.